Each of the 21 T cell receptor beta chains below was sequenced from the same sample in a study of CD8 T cells in ankylosing spondylitis. MiXCR was run by TCRdb on the 5' RACE reads, yielding one entry per CDR3 protein. The table shows approximately 200,000 distinct CDR3 sequences, with around 13% occurring only once. The sequencing sample was made of blood, either unsorted or a sorted T cell fraction (not recorded which). The receptor set was obtained from a male donor with ankylosing spondylitis or in good health (not recorded which).

In DNA form, the CDR3 reads TGTGCCAGCAGCGCGACTGGGGTAGGGGCTGAAGCTTTCTTT. Translated, it gives CASSATGVGAEAFF. This chain uses TRBV6-1 with TRBJ1-1, with D possibly TRBD1 on 5 matching bases. Germline assignment: CDR1 MNHNS and CDR2 SASEGT. V dropped 6 bases and J dropped 6 bases, with 17 bases sitting between them. The CDR3 loop spans 14 amino acids.

The gene calls are TRBV5-1 and TRBJ2-6; the D is unclear. The germline V and J ends were trimmed by 5 bases and 3 bases, with 3 bases remaining between them. The CDR3 covers 12 residues. The V gene's germline CDR1 is SGHRS and CDR2 YFSETQ. This CDR3 is CASRGGANVLTF. CDR3 DNA sequence: TGCGCCAGCAGGGGTGGGGCCAACGTCCTGACTTTC.

In this sample, this clonotype turned up a few times. V usage is TRBV7-9 and J usage is TRBJ1-5, with a weak D call TRBD1 (5 bases). Trimming took 2 bases from V and 7 from J, leaving 6 bases between them. The CDR3 has 12 residues. From germline, CDR1 is SEHNR and CDR2 FQNEAQ (reference sequence). CDR3 nucleotides: TGTGCCAGCAGCTTACAGGGACAGCCCCAGCATTTT. Protein product: CASSLQGQPQHF. Looking up the rest from reference TRBV7-9 and TRBJ1-5 gives the full variable domain: DTGVSQNPRHKITKRGQNVTFRCDPISEHNRLYWYRQTLGQGPEFLTYFQNEAQLEKSRLLSDRFSAERPKGSFSTLEIQRTEQGDSAMYLCASSLQGQPQHFGDGTRLSIL.

This chain connects TRBV9 to TRBJ2-5, with D perhaps given as TRBD1 or TRBD2 (5 bases each). The V gene lost 6 bases and the J gene lost 5 bases, with 14 bases spanning the gap. CDR3 length: 13 residues. In germline, CDR1 is SGDLS, CDR2 YYNGEE. CDR3 sequence (DNA): TGTGCCAGCACCGGACGGGACGGGGAGACCCAGTACTTC. It translates to CASTGRDGETQYF.

This clonotype was picked up many times. The chain links TRBV12-3 or TRBV12-4 to TRBJ1-1; unclear D gene. This CDR3 region has 15 residues. With 6 bases removed from V and 3 bases from J, the gap between germline ends came to 17 bases. The CDR3 DNA reads TGTGCCAGCAGATCTTACGGTGGTTTGGACACTGAAGCTTTCTTT. This codes for CASRSYGGLDTEAFF.

The table lists this clonotype with a few counts. The chain joins TRBV20-1 to TRBJ2-7, with 12 bases matching TRBD2. The V segment lost 1 base and the J segment 1 base; nucleotides outside the gene matches: 2. The CDR3 extends over 15 amino acids. In germline, CDR1 is DFQATT, CDR2 SNEGSKA (reference sequence). CDR3 sequence (DNA): TGCAGTGCTAGAGGGACTAGCGGGATGTCCTACGAGCAGTACTTC. Translation: CSARGTSGMSYEQYF.

The sample holds a few counts of this clonotype. The rearrangement links TRBV5-6 to TRBJ1-4; 7 bases align to TRBD1. The CDR3 has 15 amino acids. The junction had 12 bases not matched to a gene; V was cut back by 3 bases and J by 10 bases. Per the germline V gene, CDR1 is SGHDT and CDR2 is YYEEEE. The CDR3 nucleotides are TGTGCCAGCAGCTCGACTGACCGGGACAGACGAAAACTGTTTTTT. This sequence encodes CASSSTDRDRRKLFF.

This clonotype was counted at least ten times. The chain employs TRBV20-1 and TRBJ2-7; possibly TRBD1 for D (5 bases). Germline V lookup: CDR1 DFQATT, CDR2 SNEGSKA (reference sequence). This CDR3 contains 15 residues. V shed 5 bases and J shed 2 bases, with 19 bases lying between them. CDR3 amino acids: CSAGRLGQGPYEQYF. In nucleotides, the CDR3 is TGCAGTGCTGGGCGATTGGGGCAGGGCCCCTACGAGCAGTACTTC.

This rearrangement joins TRBV20-1 to TRBJ1-1; the D is unclear. Germline values: CDR1 DFQATT, CDR2 SNEGSKA (reference sequence). V lost 6 bases to trimming and J lost 3 bases, with 14 bases between them. The CDR3 sequence is 13 residues long. CDR3 sequence reads: CSASGGADTEAFF. CDR3 in DNA: TGCAGTGCCTCAGGAGGCGCGGACACTGAAGCTTTCTTT.

CDR3 amino acids: CSASRQGDASPLHF. The CDR3 DNA is TGCAGTGCCTCGAGACAGGGGGACGCTTCACCCCTCCACTTT. The chain is built from TRBV20-1 and TRBJ1-6; 9 bases fit TRBD1. This CDR3 spans 14 amino acids. Germline lookup yields CDR1 DFQATT and CDR2 SNEGSKA (reference sequence). The trim removed 6 bases at V and 9 bases at J, leaving 9 bases unmatched.

The chain employs TRBV29-1 and TRBJ2-3; TRBD1 agrees at 9 bases. In germline, CDR1 is SQVTM, CDR2 ANQGSEA. The CDR3 runs 14 residues. CDR3 in amino acids: CSTGTGMGTDTQYF. CDR3 DNA sequence: TGCAGTACCGGGACAGGGATGGGGACAGATACGCAGTATTTT.

CDR3 sequence: CASSQQPLDSMNTEAFF. DNA for the CDR3: TGCGCCAGCAGCCAACAACCTTTGGACAGCATGAACACTGAAGCTTTCTTT. V usage is TRBV4-1 and J usage is TRBJ1-1; D possibly corresponds to TRBD1 (6 bases). The germline V and J ends were trimmed by 2 bases and 0 bases, with 16 bases remaining between them. This CDR3 spans 17 amino acids. Germline V gives CDR1 MGHRA, CDR2 YSYEKL.

This clonotype was seen more than once but under ten times. The gene calls are TRBV11-2 and TRBJ2-1; TRBD2 matches at 7 bases. The J segment lost 5 bases and the V segment lost 5 bases, leaving 9 bases of the junction unmatched. Germline CDR1 reads SGHAT; CDR2 reads FQNNGV. This CDR3 is 15 amino acids long. For the CDR3, the DNA is TGTGCCAGCAGCGTGGACGGGAGGAAAAACAATGAGCAGTTCTTC. This gives the protein CASSVDGRKNNEQFF. The whole variable domain, remainder taken from reference TRBV11-2 and TRBJ2-1, is EAGVAQSPRYKIIEKRQSVAFWCNPISGHATLYWYQQILGQGPKLLIQFQNNGVVDDSQLPKDRFSAERLKGVDSTLKIQPAKLEDSAVYLCASSVDGRKNNEQFFGPGTRLTVL.

This clonotype was seen a few times. V and J are TRBV15 and TRBJ2-7, with 14 positions matching TRBD2. V dropped 2 bases and J dropped 0; count of bases not matched to a gene: 6. Germline V gene lookup returns CDR1 LNHNV and CDR2 YYDKDF (reference sequence). CDR3 length equals 18 residues. The CDR3 bases are TGTGCCACCAGCAGATCCGGGACTAGCGGGGGACGCTCCTACGAGCAGTACTTC. It yields the protein CATSRSGTSGGRSYEQYF.

The J gene is TRBJ2-7, the V gene TRBV2; 7 bases are shared with TRBD1. The CDR3 totals 15 residues. The J segment lost 7 bases and the V segment lost 6 bases, leaving 15 bases of the junction unmatched. CDR1 is SNHLY and CDR2 is FYNNEI in the germline V gene. The CDR3 region has the DNA TGTGCCAGCAGGGGCTATCGACAGGGAAGGGAAGAGCAGTACTTC. Translating it yields CASRGYRQGREEQYF.

The rearrangement uses TRBV10-3 and TRBJ1-5; D possibly corresponds to TRBD1 (5 bases). Germline V gene data show CDR1 as ENHRY and CDR2 as SYGVKD. V shed 5 bases and J shed 0 bases, with 8 bases lying between them. The CDR3 sequence is 14 residues long. The CDR3 nucleotides are TGTGCCATCAGTCCGGGGGTTAGCAATCAGCCCCAGCATTTT. Protein: CAISPGVSNQPQHF.

The rearrangement joins TRBV27 to TRBJ1-1, with 11 bases lining up with TRBD1. After removal of 7 bases from V and 12 bases from J, the junction contained 10 bases not matched to a gene. Germline loops: CDR1 MNHEY, CDR2 SMNVEV (reference sequence). This CDR3 contains 13 residues. CDR3 in DNA: TGTGCCAGCACCAAACCGGGACAGGGGGTCACTTTCTTT. Its translation: CASTKPGQGVTFF.

This chain connects TRBV18 to TRBJ2-7; D not certain. Germline assignment: CDR1 KGHSH and CDR2 LQKENI. This CDR3 has 14 amino acids. V was cut by 3 bases and J by 3 bases, with 12 bases left in between. For the CDR3, the DNA is TGTGCCAGCTCACCCCTCGAGACGGGCTACGAGCAGTACTTC. This sequence encodes CASSPLETGYEQYF. Drawing the rest from reference TRBV18 and TRBJ2-7, the complete variable domain is NAGVMQNPRHLVRRRGQEARLRCSPMKGHSHVYWYRQLPEEGLKFMVYLQKENIIDESGMPKERFSAEFPKEGPSILRIQQVVRGDSAAYFCASSPLETGYEQYFGPGTRLTVT.

This clonotype has just a few counts. The chain carries TRBV12-3 or TRBV12-4 and TRBJ2-1, with TRBD2 matching 9 bases. V shed 5 bases and J 10 bases; nucleotides not matched to a gene: 15. This CDR3 comprises 16 residues. The CDR3 loop reads CASSPLAGLGAREQFF. In DNA, the CDR3 is TGTGCCAGCAGTCCCCTAGCGGGATTAGGAGCACGGGAGCAGTTCTTC.

The chain employs TRBV2 and TRBJ1-1; weak D call: TRBD1 (6 bases). CDR3 size: 13 residues. CDR1 is SNHLY, CDR2 FYNNEI, per germline. The V gene lost 1 base and the J gene lost 11 bases, with 14 bases spanning the gap. The CDR3 reads CASSEGGGLGAFF. As DNA, the CDR3 is TGTGCCAGCAGTGAAGGTGGGGGCCTAGGCGCTTTCTTT. Complete variable domain (other parts from reference TRBV2 and TRBJ1-1): EPEVTQTPSHQVTQMGQEVILRCVPISNHLYFYWYRQILGQKVEFLVSFYNNEISEKSEIFDDQFSVERPDGSNFTLKIRSTKLEDSAMYFCASSEGGGLGAFFGQGTRLTVV.

The J gene is TRBJ2-3, the V gene TRBV2, with 13 bases that match TRBD2. CDR3 length: 18 residues. Germline values: CDR1 SNHLY, CDR2 FYNNEI. Trimming removed 4 bases from V and 2 bases from J; junction bases left unmatched: 9. The CDR3 region is CASSGTSGGPHITDTQYF. The CDR3 DNA reads TGTGCCAGCAGTGGGACTAGCGGGGGACCACACATCACAGATACGCAGTATTTT.